This T cell receptor beta chain was recovered during a study of shared clonotypes between healthy human individuals. V lost 1 base and J 4 bases, leaving 10 bases between the germline ends. In germline, CDR1 is SGHVS, CDR2 FQNEAQ. The CDR3 is 14 amino acids. Study processing details: ImmunoSEQ yielded junction-only sequences lacking quality scores, so filtering differed. Data came from immunoSEQ multiplex PCR; TCRdb stores just in-frame clones and leaves some out. That table supplies the V and J calls and clone size; D and trimming were determined from the DNA. The sample lists fewer than 650,000 clones, around three quarters occurring once.

The source material was PBMCs. The sequence was collected from a woman between 35 and 50 years old in good health. Some clones in this sample may be carry-over from other donors' samples. This sequence joins TRBV7-8 and TRBJ1-2; D remains unclear. CDR3 DNA: TGTGCCAGCAGCTTAGGCGGTCGGTTCTATGGCTACACCTTC. Its protein is CASSLGGRFYGYTF.